This is a list of T cell receptor beta chains from one sample in a study of T-cell reconstitution after alpha-beta-depleted transplantation in children. A single record per CDR3 protein comes from TCRdb applying MiXCR to the PCR reads. This table holds fewer than 200,000 distinct CDR3 sequences, over 5.5% found once. The sequences come from PBMCs from the stem cell graft donor, collected from the stem cell graft. Receptors were obtained from a human donor who donated a stem cell graft to a child with Wiskott-Aldrich syndrome. The CDR3 runs from the conserved cysteine through the conserved F or W. The order of the fields is V gene, D gene, CDR3 protein. The D gene is left open where the match is weak.

v_call: TRBV7-8; d_call: TRBD1; cdr3_aa: CASSHSLASYRGRETQYF
v_call: TRBV2; d_call: NA; cdr3_aa: CASSTTYEQYF
v_call: TRBV20-1; d_call: NA; cdr3_aa: CSASGFGKGTDTQYF
v_call: TRBV7-9; d_call: TRBD1; cdr3_aa: CASSLARGQRNQPQHF
v_call: TRBV6-1; d_call: NA; cdr3_aa: CASGDSSYNEQFF
v_call: TRBV12-3/TRBV12-4; d_call: NA; cdr3_aa: CASRGAFNEKLFF
v_call: TRBV15; d_call: NA; cdr3_aa: CATSRDGPIYEQYF
v_call: TRBV27; d_call: NA; cdr3_aa: CASSRGVTVSGANVLTF
v_call: TRBV2; d_call: NA; cdr3_aa: CASSPGRGSYEQYF
v_call: TRBV12-3/TRBV12-4; d_call: NA; cdr3_aa: CASSLGYNEQFF
v_call: TRBV20-1; d_call: NA; cdr3_aa: CSARKGLQGPHTQYF
v_call: TRBV30; d_call: NA; cdr3_aa: CAWSPSQGYEQYF
v_call: TRBV3-1; d_call: NA; cdr3_aa: CASSQGAGSSYEQYF
v_call: TRBV5-1; d_call: NA; cdr3_aa: CASLEAGAGDTQYF
v_call: TRBV20-1; d_call: TRBD1; cdr3_aa: CSANDRADSPLHF
v_call: TRBV24-1; d_call: NA; cdr3_aa: CATSDSAGTRDTQYF
v_call: TRBV10-1; d_call: NA; cdr3_aa: CASSMDDTWNTEAFF
v_call: TRBV7-8; d_call: NA; cdr3_aa: CASSQRAGSYNEQFF
v_call: TRBV29-1; d_call: TRBD2; cdr3_aa: CSCKLAGGPRRPDTQYF
v_call: TRBV7-1; d_call: NA; cdr3_aa: CASSPGLVGGLLF
v_call: TRBV20-1; d_call: NA; cdr3_aa: CSARLPGGRYNEQFF
v_call: TRBV27; d_call: NA; cdr3_aa: CASSQKSAGKQFF
v_call: TRBV2; d_call: NA; cdr3_aa: CASTLGGAGANVLTF
v_call: TRBV25-1; d_call: NA; cdr3_aa: CASSDTHWGTGELFF
v_call: TRBV9; d_call: TRBD1; cdr3_aa: CASSAPSYRDRGYGYTF
v_call: TRBV11-2; d_call: TRBD1; cdr3_aa: CASSWRTGGMNSPLHF
v_call: TRBV29-1; d_call: NA; cdr3_aa: CSVEDRGGKETQYF
v_call: TRBV12-3/TRBV12-4; d_call: TRBD1; cdr3_aa: CASRGQGLRETQYF
v_call: TRBV29-1; d_call: NA; cdr3_aa: CSVEGNNGYTF
v_call: TRBV7-2; d_call: NA; cdr3_aa: CASSPRDEKLFF
v_call: TRBV12-3/TRBV12-4; d_call: TRBD2; cdr3_aa: CTSSFRGTSGTESSYEQYF
v_call: TRBV12-3/TRBV12-4; d_call: NA; cdr3_aa: CASSSQGPNYGYTF
v_call: TRBV10-3; d_call: TRBD1; cdr3_aa: CAIRGTGQPHTEAFF
v_call: TRBV27; d_call: TRBD2; cdr3_aa: CASSVTSGGHYEQYF
v_call: TRBV4-1; d_call: NA; cdr3_aa: CASRAQGNTEAFF
v_call: TRBV12-3/TRBV12-4; d_call: NA; cdr3_aa: CAARSQPAPEAFF
v_call: TRBV5-1; d_call: NA; cdr3_aa: CASSPAIRDTQYF
v_call: TRBV7-9; d_call: NA; cdr3_aa: CASSRLRVAKNIQYF
v_call: TRBV2; d_call: NA; cdr3_aa: CASSGADGRGASTDTQYF
v_call: TRBV7-2; d_call: TRBD2; cdr3_aa: CASSLEIAGSYEQYF
v_call: TRBV7-9; d_call: NA; cdr3_aa: CASSFVDDRGYTF
v_call: TRBV18; d_call: TRBD1; cdr3_aa: CASSPVPGQGLEF
v_call: TRBV6-2/TRBV6-3; d_call: NA; cdr3_aa: CASSYSWSNYNEQFF
v_call: TRBV7-8; d_call: NA; cdr3_aa: CASSLGKNTEAFF
v_call: TRBV4-1; d_call: NA; cdr3_aa: CASSQDLGWETQYF
v_call: TRBV6-2/TRBV6-3; d_call: TRBD1; cdr3_aa: CASSTTGFNQPQHF
v_call: TRBV5-5; d_call: TRBD1; cdr3_aa: CASSFSPGQTYEQYF
v_call: TRBV6-1; d_call: TRBD2; cdr3_aa: CASTWEGLESYEQYF
v_call: TRBV7-6; d_call: NA; cdr3_aa: CASSKGHNSNQPQHF
v_call: TRBV29-1; d_call: TRBD1; cdr3_aa: CSVEGDRVTGYTF
v_call: TRBV20-1; d_call: TRBD2; cdr3_aa: CSALGGGGATDTQYF
v_call: TRBV11-2; d_call: NA; cdr3_aa: CASSYGSREAFF
v_call: TRBV20-1; d_call: NA; cdr3_aa: CSAIQGWDYGYTF